This TCR beta chain was captured in a study of blood T cells in healthy people across ages (dated by TCRdb to between 2014 and 2016). At the level of the whole study: In model experiments, template switching captured roughly one uniquely barcoded TCR beta cDNA molecule for every two T cells. The study measured age-related changes in TCR beta repertoire diversity using deep sequencing normalized with unique cDNA molecular identifiers. The donors were split into four age groups: young (average 16 years), middle-aged (about 40), aged (roughly 68) and long-lived (over 75). To avoid experimental bias, donors of different ages were randomly spread across the sequencing lanes. For two donors (one aged 18 to 29 and one aged 80 or older), the study analyzed two additional independent replicas of 1 million unique cDNA reads from the same blood draw. Results and caveats for the whole study, not just this receptor: As age increased, observed TCR beta diversity per million T cells dropped in a roughly linear way, and a significant reduction was already evident by age 40. Bulk unsorted PBMC profiling prevented conclusive comparison of naive and antigen-experienced compartments. The CMV infection status of donors was not known, potentially confounding age-related changes in expanded clonotypes. Compared with the aged group, more naive CD4+ T cells, fewer expanded clones and increased TCR diversity were shown by the long-lived group, suggesting age selection. Estimates of total diversity based on one million sequenced T cells were considered lower bounds and underestimates. A strong correlation was found between observed TCR beta diversity and the percentage of naive T cells measured by flow cytometry.

The CDR3 spans 16 residues, from the cysteine through the phenylalanine. The retained sequence is limited to the CDR3, 48 bases, with the frame set at the first base. From a lookup of the germline V gene (reference sequence), CDR1 and CDR2 are DFQATT and SNEGSKA. The junction carries 21 bases between V and J, which are trimmed by 0 bases and 7 bases respectively. The donors were 40 or so Caucasian individuals from Russia, aged roughly 6 to 100 years, who were systemically healthy. Around 10 milliliters of peripheral blood were collected from each donor into EDTA-treated Vacutainer tubes. Ficoll-Paque density-gradient centrifugation was used to isolate PBMCs, with at least 6.5 million per sample. Trizol reagent was used to extract total RNA from the PBMCs, yielding at least 5 micrograms per sample. For every donor, an aliquot of PBMCs went through flow cytometry to measure the percentages of naive CD45RAhigh/CD27high T cells.

To note about this clonotype: Which antigen it targets is not known. Base quality data are lacking; no much larger clone is found one base away.

The method was 5' RACE. The sequencer listed for this sample is Illumina HiSeq 2500. A second roughly 6 to 11 cycle PCR used a sample-barcoded 5' primer and a J-beta primer mix. A template-switch 5' adaptor carrying 12 random nucleotides introduced a unique molecular identifier onto each TCR beta cDNA molecule. Each sample yielded at least 2.5 million CDR3-containing paired-end reads. All of the RNA was converted into first-strand cDNA using the Mint cDNA synthesis kit, with a TRBC-specific oligonucleotide serving as the primer. Following uracil-DNA glycosylase treatment, all cDNA underwent a first 18-cycle PCR with the universal primers M1SS and BC2_uni_R. The authors processed their data as follows. Each sample was normalized by randomly selecting 1 million high-quality reads, each carrying a distinct molecular identifier. Reads with shared molecular identifiers were discarded instead of being binned into consensus sequences. CDR3 identification, clonotype clustering and error correction used MiTCR with a Q25 quality threshold and the strictest error-elimination algorithm. A nonparametric unseen species model with Euler transformation was used to estimate lower-bound total TCR beta diversity. TCRdb handled the public reads itself, with Q25 trimming in fastp and clone calling in MiXCR, and kept productive beta chains. Rows are combined by CDR3 protein, so each entry shows the most common genes and DNA. For this entry, the V and J calls and clone size follow TCRdb and not the study's own pipeline. The sample table holds over 600,000 distinct CDR3 sequences, of which roughly 50% were seen once. Around 25% of the sample is held by the ten biggest clonotypes.

The source of this sequence is a man aged 35-49 years in good health. The chain joins TRBV20-1 to TRBJ2-5; the D call is possibly TRBD1 or TRBD2, each sharing 6 bases. What was sequenced was blood. The DNA sequence reads TGCAGTGCTAGAGAAGGGGGACTGGGGAGAATTGGGACCCAGTACTTC. Its product reads: CSAREGGLGRIGTQYF.